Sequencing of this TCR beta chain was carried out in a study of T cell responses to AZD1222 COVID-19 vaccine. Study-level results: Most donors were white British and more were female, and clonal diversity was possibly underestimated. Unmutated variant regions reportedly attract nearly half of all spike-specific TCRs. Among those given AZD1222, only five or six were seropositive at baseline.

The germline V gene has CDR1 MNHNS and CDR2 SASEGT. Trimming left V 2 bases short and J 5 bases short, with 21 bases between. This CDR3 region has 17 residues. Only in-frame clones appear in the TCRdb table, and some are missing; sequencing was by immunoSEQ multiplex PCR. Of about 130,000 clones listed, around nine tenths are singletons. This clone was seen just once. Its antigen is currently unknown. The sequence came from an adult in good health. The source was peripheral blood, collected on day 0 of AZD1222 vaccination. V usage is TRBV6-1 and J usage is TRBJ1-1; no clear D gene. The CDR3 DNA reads TGTGCCAGCAGTGAATTTCCCAGGTGGGGATCCTTGACTGAAGCTTTCTTT. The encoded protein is CASSEFPRWGSLTEAFF.